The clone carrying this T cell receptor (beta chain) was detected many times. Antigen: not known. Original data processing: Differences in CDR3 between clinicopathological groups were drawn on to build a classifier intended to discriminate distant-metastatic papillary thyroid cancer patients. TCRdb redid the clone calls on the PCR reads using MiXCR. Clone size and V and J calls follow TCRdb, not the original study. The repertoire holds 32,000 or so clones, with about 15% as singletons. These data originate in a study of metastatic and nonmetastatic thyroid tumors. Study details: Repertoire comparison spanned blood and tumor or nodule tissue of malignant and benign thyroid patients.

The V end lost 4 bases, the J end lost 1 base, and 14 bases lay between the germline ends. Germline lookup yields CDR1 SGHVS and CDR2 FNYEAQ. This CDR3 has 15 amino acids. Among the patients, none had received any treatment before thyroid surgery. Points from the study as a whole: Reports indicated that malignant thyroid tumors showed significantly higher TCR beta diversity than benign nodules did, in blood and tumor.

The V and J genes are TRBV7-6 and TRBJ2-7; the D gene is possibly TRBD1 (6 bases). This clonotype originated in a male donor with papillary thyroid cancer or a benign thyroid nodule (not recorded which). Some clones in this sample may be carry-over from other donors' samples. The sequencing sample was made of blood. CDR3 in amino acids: CASSSGQSKSYEQYF. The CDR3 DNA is TGTGCCAGCAGCTCGGGACAATCTAAATCCTACGAGCAGTACTTC.